Listed below are T cell receptor beta chains from one sample, sequenced in a study of cytomegalovirus exposure and HLA in healthy donors. Clones were read by immunoSEQ multiplex PCR, and TCRdb kept only the in-frame ones, dropping some. The sample lists tens of thousands of clones, roughly 80% occurring once. Specimen: PBMCs. The origin of the receptors is a man aged 40-49 years in good health and CMV-seronegative. Each CDR3 is given with its conserved first and last residue. The D gene is left open where the match is weak. Clone size is not always given. Where it is, it says once, few, many or a class for expanded clones.

CDR3 length	D gene	V gene	clone size	J gene	CDR3 protein	CDR3 DNA
15	-	TRBV15	-	TRBJ2-3	CATSRAGQRGDTQYF	TGTGCCACCAGCAGGGCCGGGCAGCGAGGGGATACGCAGTATTTT
13	-	TRBV27	-	TRBJ1-4	CASRAQGEEKLFF	TGTGCCAGTCGGGCACAGGGAGAGGAAAAACTGTTTTTT
14	-	TRBV15	-	TRBJ2-2	CATSRDRGSGELFF	TGTGCCACCAGCAGAGATCGGGGATCCGGGGAGCTGTTTTTT
15	-	TRBV4-1	few	TRBJ1-1	CASSQDRGAGTEAFF	TGCGCCAGCAGCCAAGACAGGGGAGCAGGCACTGAAGCTTTCTTT
15	TRBD1	TRBV2	-	TRBJ1-2	CASSDLGQGAYGYTF	TGTGCCAGCAGTGACTTGGGACAGGGGGCCTATGGCTACACCTTC
11	-	TRBV19	few	TRBJ1-4	CASRREEKLFF	TGTGCCAGTAGGAGGGAGGAAAAACTGTTTTTT
14	-	TRBV28	-	TRBJ1-4	CASSRTEADEKLFF	TGTGCCAGCAGCCGGACGGAGGCGGACGAAAAACTGTTTTTT
14	-	TRBV19	many	TRBJ2-7	CASSMVLGPNEQYF	TGTGCCAGTAGTATGGTACTGGGCCCAAACGAGCAGTACTTC
17	TRBD2	TRBV5-6	-	TRBJ2-2	CASSSLAGGPNTGELFF	TGTGCCAGCAGCTCGTTAGCGGGGGGGCCAAACACCGGGGAGCTGTTTTTT
17	TRBD2	TRBV7-9	-	TRBJ2-5	CASSLEWPAGAGETQYF	TGTGCCAGCAGCTTAGAGTGGCCAGCGGGGGCTGGGGAGACCCAGTACTTC
14	-	TRBV4-1	-	TRBJ2-7	CASSQDTGSDEQYF	TGCGCCAGCAGCCAAGATACAGGGAGTGACGAGCAGTACTTC
14	TRBD1	TRBV30	-	TRBJ1-2	CAWSVRTGGYGYTF	TGTGCCTGGAGTGTAAGGACAGGGGGCTATGGCTACACCTTC
14	-	TRBV19	once	TRBJ1-5	CASSLRGEDQPQHF	TGTGCCAGTAGTCTCAGGGGTGAGGATCAGCCCCAGCATTTT
14	TRBD1	TRBV7-9	-	TRBJ2-5	CASSLLGQQETQYF	TGTGCCAGCAGCTTGCTGGGACAGCAAGAGACCCAGTACTTC
14	TRBD1	TRBV7-6	-	TRBJ1-1	CASSTRQGATEAFF	TGTGCCAGCAGCACCAGACAGGGGGCCACTGAAGCTTTCTTT
15	TRBD1	TRBV7-8	-	TRBJ2-3	CASSSYRGPDGTQYF	TGTGCCAGCAGCTCGTACAGGGGCCCCGATGGTACGCAGTATTTT
14	TRBD1	TRBV30	-	TRBJ1-2	CACSPTGAMVGYTF	TGTGCCTGTTCCCCGACAGGGGCGATGGTTGGCTACACCTTC
16	-	TRBV4-1	-	TRBJ2-1	CASSQVTASPYNEQFF	TGCGCCAGCAGCCAAGTGACAGCCTCACCCTACAATGAGCAGTTCTTC